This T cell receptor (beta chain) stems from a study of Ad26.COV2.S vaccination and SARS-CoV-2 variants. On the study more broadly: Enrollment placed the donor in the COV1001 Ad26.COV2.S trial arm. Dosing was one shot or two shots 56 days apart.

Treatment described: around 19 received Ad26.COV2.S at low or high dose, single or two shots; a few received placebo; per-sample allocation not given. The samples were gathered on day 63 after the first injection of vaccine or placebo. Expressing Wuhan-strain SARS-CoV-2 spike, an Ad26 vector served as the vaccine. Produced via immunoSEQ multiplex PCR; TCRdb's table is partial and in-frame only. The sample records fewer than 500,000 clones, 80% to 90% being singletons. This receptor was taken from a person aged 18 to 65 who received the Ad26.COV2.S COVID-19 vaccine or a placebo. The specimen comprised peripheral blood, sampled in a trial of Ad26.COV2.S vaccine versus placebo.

CDR3 coding DNA: TGCGCCAGCAGCTTCCGACAGGGGCGGGACAATGAGCAGTTCTTC. This sequence encodes CASSFRQGRDNEQFF. The V gene is TRBV5-1, the J gene TRBJ2-1, with TRBD1 matching 8 bases. The CDR3 spans 15 residues. CDR1 and CDR2 from the germline V gene are SGHRS and YFSETQ. V shed 2 bases and J 5 bases; nucleotides not matched to a gene: 6.